This is a list of T cell receptor beta chains from one sample in a study of T-cell reconstitution after alpha-beta-depleted transplantation in children. TCRdb reanalysed the PCR reads using MiXCR and keeps one entry per CDR3 protein. The sample yields about 610,000 distinct CDR3 sequences, approximately 10% seen once. The sample consisted of PBMCs from the stem cell graft donor, taken from the stem cell graft. Source of these receptors: a human donor who donated a stem cell graft to a child with acute myeloid leukemia. The conserved cysteine and the conserved F or W are not part of the CDR3 here. The D gene is left open where the match is weak.

V | D | CDR3
TRBV6-2/TRBV6-3 | NA | ASSHQRRPADTQY
TRBV7-2 | TRBD2 | ASSRWTSVDGELF
TRBV5-1 | NA | ASSFGSQETQY
TRBV7-3 | NA | ASSLDPRETQY
TRBV10-3 | NA | AISTAADEQF
TRBV29-1 | TRBD2 | SVGEGLAGDRF
TRBV5-1 | TRBD2 | ASSLAGVTESEQF
TRBV7-3 | NA | ASSLTTTSEQY
TRBV29-1 | NA | SAWTEDPNYGYT
TRBV4-3 | TRBD2 | ASSQGLAGNTGELF
TRBV3-1 | NA | ASSQAGSTGELF
TRBV12-3/TRBV12-4 | NA | ASSPNGRVATQY
TRBV7-8 | NA | ASSTRLAGGPYNEQF
TRBV28 | NA | ASSLSGQNEKLF
TRBV29-1 | NA | SVEVLRRSQDTQY
TRBV7-9 | TRBD2 | ASSLGTSGRFNEQF
TRBV5-1 | NA | ASNEDTGRGTQY
TRBV5-1 | NA | ASSEGPSGGKLF
TRBV7-9 | TRBD2 | ASKTSGRANTGELF
TRBV7-9 | TRBD2 | ACQRDSMWGANVLT
TRBV5-1 | NA | ASSLAVASYNEQF
TRBV3-1 | TRBD2 | ASSQASGVRLYEQY
TRBV6-5 | NA | ASSYSTLPGPTPGLF
TRBV5-1 | NA | ASSLVPQVAYEQY
TRBV20-1 | NA | SASRQGLGETQY
TRBV12-3/TRBV12-4 | NA | ATKRQVLTEAF
TRBV11-2 | TRBD2 | ASSQGLTSGRTEQY
TRBV4-1 | NA | ASSHNQGNLRDTQY
TRBV4-2 | TRBD2 | ASSPGTSGYNEQL
TRBV9 | NA | ASSAKPADGGLSYNSPLH
TRBV7-9 | NA | ASRDGGDSYEQY
TRBV18 | TRBD1 | ASSGQGRYEQY
TRBV29-1 | NA | SVEGRRGSSYEQY
TRBV4-3 | NA | ASSRLAPNNEQF
TRBV24-1 | NA | ATSDLSTGLETQY
TRBV12-3/TRBV12-4 | NA | ASSVLEANYGYT
TRBV20-1 | NA | SAKGSNQPQH
TRBV10-3 | NA | AISDLNYYEQY
TRBV7-9 | TRBD2 | ASSPTSLAGANEQF
TRBV6-1 | TRBD2 | ASSRGASGSTDTQY
TRBV29-1 | NA | SVARIGSSGYT
TRBV7-8 | NA | ASSAETGYGTDTQY
TRBV6-2/TRBV6-3 | NA | ASSYSRVTLNTEAF
TRBV7-9 | TRBD1 | ASSFGTGWTEAF
TRBV29-1 | TRBD1 | SVELDRGEKLF
TRBV30 | NA | AWSLWDTEAF
TRBV27 | TRBD1 | ASSLTGPGQGITDTQY
TRBV4-3 | TRBD2 | ASSQNPSGSSNEQF
TRBV29-1 | TRBD1 | SVATGWTGGNQPQH
TRBV12-3/TRBV12-4 | NA | ASSLMGGATYNEQF
TRBV2 | TRBD2 | ASSTSGTSGGTDTQY
TRBV14 | NA | ASSHHGGAGNSPLH
TRBV5-1 | TRBD1 | ASSSGQVNEQF
TRBV5-6 | NA | ASSLRIQPTPTDTQY